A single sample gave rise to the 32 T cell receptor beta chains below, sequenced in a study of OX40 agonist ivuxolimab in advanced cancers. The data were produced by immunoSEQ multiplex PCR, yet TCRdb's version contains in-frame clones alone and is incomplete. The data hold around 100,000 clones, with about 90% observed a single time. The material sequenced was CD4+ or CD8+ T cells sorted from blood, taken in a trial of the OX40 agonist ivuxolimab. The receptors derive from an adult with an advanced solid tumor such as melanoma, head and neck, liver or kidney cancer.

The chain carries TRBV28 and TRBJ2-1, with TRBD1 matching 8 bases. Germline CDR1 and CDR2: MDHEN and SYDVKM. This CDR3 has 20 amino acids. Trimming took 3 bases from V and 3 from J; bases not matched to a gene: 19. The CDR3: CASSLYRGRPWGRIYNEQFF. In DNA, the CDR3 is TGTGCCAGCAGTTTGTACAGGGGGAGACCCTGGGGAAGGATCTACAATGAGCAGTTCTTC.

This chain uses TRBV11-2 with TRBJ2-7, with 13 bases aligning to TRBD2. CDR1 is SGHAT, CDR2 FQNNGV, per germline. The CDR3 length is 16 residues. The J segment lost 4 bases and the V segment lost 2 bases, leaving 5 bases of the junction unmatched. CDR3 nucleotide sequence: TGTGCCAGCAGCTTAACTAGCGGGAGGGCCGGGTACGAGCAGTACTTC. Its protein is CASSLTSGRAGYEQYF.

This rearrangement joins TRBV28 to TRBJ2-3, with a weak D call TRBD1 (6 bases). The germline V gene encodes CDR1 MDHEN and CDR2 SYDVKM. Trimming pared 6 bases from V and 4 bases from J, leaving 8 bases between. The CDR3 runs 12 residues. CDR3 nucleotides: TGTGCCAGCAGAGGACAGTCAGATACGCAGTATTTT. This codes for CASRGQSDTQYF.

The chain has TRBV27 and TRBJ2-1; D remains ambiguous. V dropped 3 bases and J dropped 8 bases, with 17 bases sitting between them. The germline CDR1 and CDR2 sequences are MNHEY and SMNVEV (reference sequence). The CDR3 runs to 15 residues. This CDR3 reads CASSFVVSTGDEQFF. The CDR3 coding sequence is TGTGCCAGCAGTTTCGTAGTATCCACTGGGGATGAGCAGTTCTTC.

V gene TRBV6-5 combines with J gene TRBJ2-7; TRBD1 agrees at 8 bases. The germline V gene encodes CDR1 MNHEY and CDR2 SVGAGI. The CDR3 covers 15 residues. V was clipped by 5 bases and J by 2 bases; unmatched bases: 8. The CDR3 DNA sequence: TGTGCCAGCAGTCGACAGGGGAATGGCCCCTACGAGCAGTACTTC. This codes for CASSRQGNGPYEQYF.

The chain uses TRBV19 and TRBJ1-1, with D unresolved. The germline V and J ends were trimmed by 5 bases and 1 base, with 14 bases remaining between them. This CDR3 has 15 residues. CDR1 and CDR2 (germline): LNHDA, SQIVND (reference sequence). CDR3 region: CASSHGSFGNTEAFF. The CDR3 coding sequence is TGTGCCAGTAGTCACGGGTCTTTCGGGAACACTGAAGCTTTCTTT.

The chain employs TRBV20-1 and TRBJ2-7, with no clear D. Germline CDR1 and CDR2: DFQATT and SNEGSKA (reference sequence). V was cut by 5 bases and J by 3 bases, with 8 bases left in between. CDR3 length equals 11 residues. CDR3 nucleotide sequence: TGCAGTGCTGGCGACGGCTACGAGCAGTACTTC. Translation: CSAGDGYEQYF.

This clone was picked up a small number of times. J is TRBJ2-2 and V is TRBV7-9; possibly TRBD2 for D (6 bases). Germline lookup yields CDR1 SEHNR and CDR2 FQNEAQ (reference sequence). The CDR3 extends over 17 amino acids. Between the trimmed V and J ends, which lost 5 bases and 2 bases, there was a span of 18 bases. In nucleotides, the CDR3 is TGTGCCAGCAGCCCCAGAAGCGGGCGACCTAACACCGGGGAGCTGTTTTTT. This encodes CASSPRSGRPNTGELFF. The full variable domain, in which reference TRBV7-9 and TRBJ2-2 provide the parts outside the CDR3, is DTGVSQNPRHKITKRGQNVTFRCDPISEHNRLYWYRQTLGQGPEFLTYFQNEAQLEKSRLLSDRFSAERPKGSFSTLEIQRTEQGDSAMYLCASSPRSGRPNTGELFFGEGSRLTVL.

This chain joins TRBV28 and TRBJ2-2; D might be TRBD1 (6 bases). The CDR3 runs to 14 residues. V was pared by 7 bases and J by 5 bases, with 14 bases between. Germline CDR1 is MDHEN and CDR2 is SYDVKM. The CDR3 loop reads CASIEQGITGELFF. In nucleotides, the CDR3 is TGTGCCAGCATAGAACAGGGAATAACCGGGGAGCTGTTTTTT.

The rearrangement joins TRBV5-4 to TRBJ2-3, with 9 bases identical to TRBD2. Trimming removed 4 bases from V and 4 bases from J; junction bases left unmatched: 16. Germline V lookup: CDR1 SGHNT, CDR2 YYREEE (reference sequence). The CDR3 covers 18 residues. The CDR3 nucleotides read TGTGCCAGCAGCCCGGGGATGGGTAGCGGGAGTCCCCCAGATACGCAGTATTTT. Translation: CASSPGMGSGSPPDTQYF.

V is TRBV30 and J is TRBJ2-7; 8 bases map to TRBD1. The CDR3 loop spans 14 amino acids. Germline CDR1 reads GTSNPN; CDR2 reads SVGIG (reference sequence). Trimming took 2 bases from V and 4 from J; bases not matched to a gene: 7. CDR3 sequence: CAWSYGQGTYEQYF. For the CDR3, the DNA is TGTGCCTGGAGTTATGGACAGGGAACTTACGAGCAGTACTTC.

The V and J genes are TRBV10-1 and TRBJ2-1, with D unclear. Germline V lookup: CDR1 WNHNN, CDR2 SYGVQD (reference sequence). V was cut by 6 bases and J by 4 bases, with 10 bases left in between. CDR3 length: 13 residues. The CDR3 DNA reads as TGCGCCAGCAGCCCCGACGGGTACAATGAGCAGTTCTTC. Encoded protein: CASSPDGYNEQFF.

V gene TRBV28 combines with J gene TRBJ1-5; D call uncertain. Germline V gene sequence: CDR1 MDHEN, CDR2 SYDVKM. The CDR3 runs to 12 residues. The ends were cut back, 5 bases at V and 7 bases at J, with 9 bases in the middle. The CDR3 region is CASSIRRQPQHF. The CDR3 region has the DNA TGTGCCAGCAGTATCAGACGACAGCCCCAGCATTTT.

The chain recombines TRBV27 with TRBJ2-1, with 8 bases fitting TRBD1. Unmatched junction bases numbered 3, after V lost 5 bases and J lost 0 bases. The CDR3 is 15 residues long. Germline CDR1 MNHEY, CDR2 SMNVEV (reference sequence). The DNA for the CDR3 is TGTGCCAGCAGTAATACAGGGGGCTCCTACAATGAGCAGTTCTTC. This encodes CASSNTGGSYNEQFF.

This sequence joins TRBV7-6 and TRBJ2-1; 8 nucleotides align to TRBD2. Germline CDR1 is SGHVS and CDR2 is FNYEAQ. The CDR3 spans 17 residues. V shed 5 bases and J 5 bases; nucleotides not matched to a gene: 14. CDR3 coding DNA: TGTGCCAGCAGCCAAACCTGGAAGCGGGGGAGCGACAATGAGCAGTTCTTC. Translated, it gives CASSQTWKRGSDNEQFF.

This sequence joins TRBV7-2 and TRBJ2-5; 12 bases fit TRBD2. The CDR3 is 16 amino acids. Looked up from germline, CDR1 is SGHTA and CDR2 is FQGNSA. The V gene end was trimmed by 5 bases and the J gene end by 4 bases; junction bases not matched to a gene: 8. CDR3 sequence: CASSGASGRARETQYF. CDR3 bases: TGTGCCAGCAGCGGGGCTAGCGGGAGGGCCCGAGAGACCCAGTACTTC.

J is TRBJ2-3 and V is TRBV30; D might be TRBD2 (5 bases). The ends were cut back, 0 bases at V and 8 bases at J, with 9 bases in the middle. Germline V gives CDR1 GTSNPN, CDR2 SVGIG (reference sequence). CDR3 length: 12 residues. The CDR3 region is CAWSVVEVTQYF. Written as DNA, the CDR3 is TGTGCCTGGAGTGTAGTGGAGGTTACGCAGTATTTT. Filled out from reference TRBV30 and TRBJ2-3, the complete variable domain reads SQTIHQWPATLVQPVGSPLSLECTVEGTSNPNLYWYRQAAGRGLQLLFYSVGIGQISSEVPQNLSASRPQDRQFILSSKKLLLSDSGFYLCAWSVVEVTQYFGPGTRLTVL.

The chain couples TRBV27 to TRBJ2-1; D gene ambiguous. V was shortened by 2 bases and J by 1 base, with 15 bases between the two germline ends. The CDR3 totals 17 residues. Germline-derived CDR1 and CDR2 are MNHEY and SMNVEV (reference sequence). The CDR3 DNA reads TGTGCCAGCAGTTTACGTACAACGGCAATTTCCTACAATGAGCAGTTCTTC. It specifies CASSLRTTAISYNEQFF.

The CDR3, as DNA: TGTGCCAGCGGCCGACAGGGGAACTCTGGGGCCAACGTCCTGACTTTC. Protein: CASGRQGNSGANVLTF. The chain links TRBV2 to TRBJ2-6; TRBD1 aligns across 8 bases. CDR1 and CDR2 from the germline V gene are SNHLY and FYNNEI. The CDR3 extends over 16 amino acids. Losses at the gene ends were 8 bases for V and 0 bases for J; bases not matched to a gene: 6.

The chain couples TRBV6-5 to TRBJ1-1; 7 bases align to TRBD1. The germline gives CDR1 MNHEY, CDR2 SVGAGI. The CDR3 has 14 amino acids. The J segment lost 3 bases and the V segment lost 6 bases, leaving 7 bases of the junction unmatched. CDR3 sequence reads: CASRPGQADTEAFF. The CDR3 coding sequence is TGTGCCAGCAGGCCCGGACAGGCGGACACTGAAGCTTTCTTT.

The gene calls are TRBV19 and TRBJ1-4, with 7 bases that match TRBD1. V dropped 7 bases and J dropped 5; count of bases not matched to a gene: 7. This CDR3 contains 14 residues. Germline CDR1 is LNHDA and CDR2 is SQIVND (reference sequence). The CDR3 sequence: CASTRQGANEKLFF. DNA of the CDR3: TGTGCCAGTACCAGACAGGGCGCCAATGAAAAACTGTTTTTT.

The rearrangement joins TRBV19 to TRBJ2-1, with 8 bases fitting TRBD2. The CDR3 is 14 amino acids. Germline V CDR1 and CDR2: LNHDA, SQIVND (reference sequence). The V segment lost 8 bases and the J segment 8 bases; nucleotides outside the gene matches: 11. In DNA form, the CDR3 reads TGTGCCAGTCTCCCCGGGGGGGGGAGCGATGAGCAGTTCTTC. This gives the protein CASLPGGGSDEQFF.

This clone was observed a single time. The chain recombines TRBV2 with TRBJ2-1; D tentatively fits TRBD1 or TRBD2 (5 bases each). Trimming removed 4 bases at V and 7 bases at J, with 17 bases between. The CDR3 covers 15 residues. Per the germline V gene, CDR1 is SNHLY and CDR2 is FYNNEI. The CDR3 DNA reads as TGTGCCAGCAGTGCCCGGGACCTCCGGGGTAATGAGCAGTTCTTC. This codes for CASSARDLRGNEQFF.

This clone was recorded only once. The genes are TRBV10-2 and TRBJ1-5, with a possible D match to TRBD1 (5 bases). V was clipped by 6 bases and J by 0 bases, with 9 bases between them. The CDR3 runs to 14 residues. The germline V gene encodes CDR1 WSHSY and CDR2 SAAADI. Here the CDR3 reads CASRDIISNQPQHF. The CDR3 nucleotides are TGCGCCAGCAGGGACATAATTAGCAATCAGCCCCAGCATTTT.

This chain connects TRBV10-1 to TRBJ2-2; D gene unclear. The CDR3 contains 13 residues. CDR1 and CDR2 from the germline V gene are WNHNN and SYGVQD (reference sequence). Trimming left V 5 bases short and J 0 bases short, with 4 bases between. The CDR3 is CASSTTNTGELFF. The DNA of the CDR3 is TGCGCCAGCAGTACTACGAACACCGGGGAGCTGTTTTTT.

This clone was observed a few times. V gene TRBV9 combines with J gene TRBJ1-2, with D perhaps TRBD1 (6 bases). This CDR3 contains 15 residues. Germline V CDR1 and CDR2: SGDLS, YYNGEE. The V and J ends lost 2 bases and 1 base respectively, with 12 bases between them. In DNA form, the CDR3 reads TGTGCCAGCAGCGTGGGGCAGGGGATTAACTATGGCTACACCTTC. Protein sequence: CASSVGQGINYGYTF.

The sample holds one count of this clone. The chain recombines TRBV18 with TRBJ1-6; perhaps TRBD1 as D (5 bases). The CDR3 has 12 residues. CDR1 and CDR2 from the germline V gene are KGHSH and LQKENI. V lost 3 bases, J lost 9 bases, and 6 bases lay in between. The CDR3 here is CASSPGASPLHF. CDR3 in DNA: TGTGCCAGCTCACCCGGGGCTTCACCCCTCCACTTT.

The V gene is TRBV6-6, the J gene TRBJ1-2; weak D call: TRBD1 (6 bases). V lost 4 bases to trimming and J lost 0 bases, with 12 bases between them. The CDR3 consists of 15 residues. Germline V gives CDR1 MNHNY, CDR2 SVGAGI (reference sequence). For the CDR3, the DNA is TGTGCCAGCAGTTCCCGGGACACAGCTAACTATGGCTACACCTTC. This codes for CASSSRDTANYGYTF.

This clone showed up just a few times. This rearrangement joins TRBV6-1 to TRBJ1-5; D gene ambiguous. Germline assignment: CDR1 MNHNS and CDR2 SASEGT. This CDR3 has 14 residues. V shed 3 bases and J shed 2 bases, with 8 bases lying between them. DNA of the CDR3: TGTGCCAGCAGTGAGGCCACAGGCAATCAGCCCCAGCATTTT. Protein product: CASSEATGNQPQHF.

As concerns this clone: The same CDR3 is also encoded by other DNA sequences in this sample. This CDR3 is CSVAQTDNQPQHF. In DNA form, the CDR3 reads TGCAGCGTTGCCCAAACAGACAATCAGCCCCAGCATTTT. The rearrangement uses TRBV29-1 and TRBJ1-5; no firm D call. V was clipped by 4 bases and J by 3 bases, with 10 bases between them. This CDR3 has 13 residues. The germline V gene encodes CDR1 SQVTM and CDR2 ANQGSEA.

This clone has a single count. The CDR3 DNA reads TGTGCCAGCTCGCCGCGAATGAATTGGGACACTGAAGCTTTCTTT. Its protein product is CASSPRMNWDTEAFF. The chain carries TRBV18 and TRBJ1-1; D uncertain. Deletions cut 6 bases from V and 3 bases from J, with 17 bases between. The CDR3 is 15 residues long. From germline, CDR1 is KGHSH and CDR2 LQKENI.

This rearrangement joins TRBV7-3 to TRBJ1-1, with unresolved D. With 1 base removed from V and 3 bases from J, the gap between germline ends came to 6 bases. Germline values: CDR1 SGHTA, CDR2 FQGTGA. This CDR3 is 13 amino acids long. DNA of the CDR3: TGTGCCAGCAGCTTAATGGCGTACACTGAAGCTTTCTTT. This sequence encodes CASSLMAYTEAFF.